This TCR beta chain was sequenced for a study of blood T cell repertoires in COVID-19. Profiling relied on immunoSEQ multiplex PCR, and the TCRdb table lists in-frame clones only, not all of them. The sample shows around 100,000 clones, 75% to 90% of them seen only once. The sequencing sample was made of peripheral blood. This receptor was obtained from a woman aged 45-60 years with acute or convalescent COVID-19.

The CDR3 reads CASSSVNTIYF. The DNA of the CDR3 is TGTGCCAGCAGTTCGGTTAACACCATATATTTT. V gene TRBV12-3 or TRBV12-4 combines with J gene TRBJ1-3; D uncertain. Trimming stripped 4 bases from V and 7 bases from J, with 5 bases between. There are 11 residues in the CDR3.